This TCR beta chain was observed in a study of molecular identifiers for immune sequencing clone quantification. A single record per CDR3 protein comes from TCRdb applying MiXCR to the PCR reads. The table includes around 300,000 distinct CDR3 sequences, about a quarter detected once. To note about this clonotype: The junction and the germline gene differ at one end; a read error may be behind it.

Using 10%, 30% or 50% RNA, naive CD8 libraries were derived from around 20,000 to 1,000,000 sorted cells. Germline values: CDR1 LNHDA, CDR2 SQIVND (reference sequence). The CDR3 contains 13 residues. This sequence joins TRBV19 and TRBJ2-3; 8 nucleotides line up with TRBD1. Sequences were obtained from naive CD8+ T cells from blood, with Jurkat cell RNA spiked in. Subset given: FACS-sorted CD8+CD4-CCR7+CD45RA+ naive T cells. The receptor was isolated from a human donor in good health. Some libraries in this study had Jurkat cell RNA spiked in. The CDR3 coding sequence is TGTGCCAGTAGTATAGCAGGGGGCGATAGGCAGTATTTT. Residues: CASSIAGGDRQYF.